The subject of this entry is one TCR beta chain. PCR primers comprised 60 Vbeta and 13 Jbeta primers. The assay was immunoSEQ multiplex PCR, and TCRdb's table has in-frame clones only and misses some. The repertoire holds 90,000 to 140,000 clones, with 75% to 85% as singletons. The sample comes from a study of cytomegalovirus exposure and HLA in healthy donors. V lost 4 bases, J lost 0 bases, and 22 bases lay in between. This CDR3 is built from 18 residues. Germline CDR1 and CDR2: SGHAT and FQNNGV. This chain uses TRBV11-2 with TRBJ2-7, with D perhaps TRBD1 (6 bases). The sample comprised PBMCs. This TCR came from a young man in good health and CMV-seronegative. The CDR3 DNA is TGTGCCAGCAGCTCTGACTTACGACAGGCCCCTTTCTCCTACGAGCAGTACTTC. This gives the protein CASSSDLRQAPFSYEQYF.